The following is a T cell receptor beta chain sequence with its context. Only in-frame clones appear in the TCRdb table, and some are missing; sequencing was by immunoSEQ multiplex PCR. The data contain roughly 180,000 clones, roughly 76% of them singletons. V shed 1 base and J shed 7 bases, with 10 bases lying between them. The CDR3 is 14 amino acids. Per germline, CDR1 LGHDT and CDR2 YNNKEL (reference sequence). The data stem from a study of blood T cell repertoires in COVID-19. The wider study: Donors in the United States, Italy and Spain gave samples during acute or convalescent COVID-19. Sources were T cells, B-cell-depleted T cells, or PBMCs; the material itself was cDNA or gDNA.

Seattle participants joined during active infection and were tracked over time. V usage is TRBV3-1 (or the pseudogene TRBV3-2) and J usage is TRBJ2-2; no definite D call. Sequencing was done on a sample of peripheral blood. The clonotype was recovered from a woman aged 40 to 50 with COVID-19, enrolled during active disease. This CDR3 reads CASSQGIGGGELFF. Here the CDR3 DNA reads TGTGCCAGCAGCCAAGGAATCGGCGGCGGGGAGCTGTTTTTT.